Presented here are 25 T cell receptor beta chains from one specimen sequenced in a study of a mutant IDH1 vaccine in newly diagnosed glioma. Noted time point: week 35, safety follow-up. Vaccination used 300 ug of mutant IDH1 20-mer peptide per dose, with topical imiquimod. TCRdb keeps only in-frame clones here, not all; method: immunoSEQ multiplex PCR. The sample yields around 60,000 clones, 80% to 90% seen once. No antigen has been identified for these receptors. The source was PBMCs, collected from a glioma patient whose treatment included an IDH1 peptide vaccine. The receptors were sampled from a young man with glioma.

This clone was seen just once. The chain couples TRBV2 to TRBJ2-7; D is tentatively TRBD1 or TRBD2 (5 bases each). This CDR3 has 13 amino acids. CDR1 and CDR2 from the germline V gene are SNHLY and FYNNEI. In nucleotides, the CDR3 is TGTGGGGGAATGGGGGACGGAGACTACGAGCAGTACTTC. It is translated as CGGMGDGDYEQYF.

The rearrangement uses TRBV4-2 and TRBJ2-2; no firm D call. Per germline, CDR1 LGHNA and CDR2 YNFKEQ. The V end lost 4 bases, the J end lost 6 bases, and 18 bases lay between the germline ends. The CDR3 is 16 amino acids. CDR3 protein: CASSLSRGGLAGELFF. In nucleotides, the CDR3 is TGTGCCAGCAGCCTGAGCCGAGGTGGCCTGGCCGGGGAGCTGTTTTTT.

The table lists this clone with a count of one. The rearrangement joins TRBV5-1 to TRBJ1-4; D is undetermined. Germline CDR1 and CDR2: SGHRS and YFSETQ. The CDR3 is 17 residues long. Trimming stripped 4 bases from V and 0 bases from J, with 16 bases between. The CDR3 reads CASSLGNSQATNEKLFF. CDR3 in DNA: TGCGCCAGCAGCCTGGGTAATAGCCAGGCAACTAATGAAAAACTGTTTTTT.

This clone has a handful of counts. The gene calls are TRBV20-1 and TRBJ1-5; D uncertain. This CDR3 contains 11 residues. Germline V CDR1 and CDR2: DFQATT, SNEGSKA (reference sequence). The V end was cut by 3 bases, the J end by 4 bases, with 4 bases between. The CDR3 loop is CSASDNQPQHF. The CDR3, as DNA: TGCAGTGCTAGTGATAATCAGCCCCAGCATTTT.

V is TRBV2 and J is TRBJ1-6; D unresolved. Germline V CDR1 and CDR2: SNHLY, FYNNEI. CDR3 length: 13 residues. V was cut by 2 bases and J by 4 bases, with 3 bases left in between. Here the CDR3 DNA reads TGTGCCAGCAGTGAACAATATAATTCACCCCTCCACTTT. Protein sequence: CASSEQYNSPLHF. Together with reference TRBV2 and TRBJ1-6, the CDR3 gives the full variable domain: EPEVTQTPSHQVTQMGQEVILRCVPISNHLYFYWYRQILGQKVEFLVSFYNNEISEKSEIFDDQFSVERPDGSNFTLKIRSTKLEDSAMYFCASSEQYNSPLHFGNGTRLTVT.

CDR3 coding DNA: TGCAGCGTTGAAGGTGTAGTAGCGGCCTCCTACAATGAGCAGTTCTTC. Amino acids: CSVEGVVAASYNEQFF. The rearrangement links TRBV29-1 to TRBJ2-1, with D possibly being TRBD2 (6 bases). Between the trimmed V and J ends, which lost 1 base and 0 bases, there was a span of 13 bases. This CDR3 comprises 16 residues. Germline values: CDR1 SQVTM, CDR2 ANQGSEA.

J is TRBJ1-2 and V is TRBV4-1, with a tentative D call TRBD1 (5 bases). V was cut by 1 base and J by 8 bases, with 17 bases left in between. Germline CDR1 MGHRA, CDR2 YSYEKL. This CDR3 has 15 amino acids. DNA for the CDR3: TGCGCCAGCAGCCAAGGTGGGGCGGGGGTTTGGGGCTACACCTTC. This sequence encodes CASSQGGAGVWGYTF.

The genes are TRBV6-5 and TRBJ1-6; possibly TRBD1 for D (5 bases). With 5 bases removed from V and 7 bases from J, the gap between germline ends came to 12 bases. CDR3 size: 14 residues. Germline CDR1 MNHEY, CDR2 SVGAGI. The CDR3 sequence: CASSRGKINSPLHF. CDR3 nucleotides: TGTGCCAGCAGTCGGGGCAAAATAAATTCACCCCTCCACTTT.

The J gene is TRBJ2-2, the V gene TRBV10-1; 8 nucleotides line up with TRBD1. The germline V gene encodes CDR1 WNHNN and CDR2 SYGVQD (reference sequence). V was clipped by 6 bases and J by 7 bases; unmatched bases: 4. The CDR3 sequence is 13 residues long. The CDR3 loop is CASSDRGVGELFF. The CDR3 nucleotides are TGCGCCAGCAGCGACAGGGGAGTCGGGGAGCTGTTTTTT.

In its sample, this clone was seen once. The genes are TRBV5-1 and TRBJ1-2; the D gene is possibly TRBD1 (5 bases). CDR1 and CDR2 (germline): SGHRS, YFSETQ. The CDR3 loop spans 15 amino acids. V was clipped by 1 base and J by 0 bases, with 10 bases between them. The CDR3 DNA sequence: TGCGCCAGCAGCTTGCGTATAGGGGCTAACTATGGCTACACCTTC. Encoded protein: CASSLRIGANYGYTF.

This rearrangement joins TRBV5-1 to TRBJ1-6; a weak D match, TRBD1 (5 bases). CDR1 and CDR2 from the germline V gene are SGHRS and YFSETQ. The CDR3 contains 20 residues. Trimming removed 0 bases from V and 2 bases from J, with 21 bases in between. For the CDR3, the DNA is TGCGCCAGCAGCTTGGAGATCGGAACCCTTAAGGGACCCTATAATTCACCCCTCCACTTT. Protein: CASSLEIGTLKGPYNSPLHF. The full variable domain, with the rest looked up from reference TRBV5-1 and TRBJ1-6, is KAGVTQTPRYLIKTRGQQVTLSCSPISGHRSVSWYQQTPGQGLQFLFEYFSETQRNKGNFPGRFSGRQFSNSRSEMNVSTLELGDSALYLCASSLEIGTLKGPYNSPLHFGNGTRLTVT.

CDR3 residues: CASRDWSGDEKLFF. The CDR3 DNA follows: TGTGCCAGCAGGGACTGGTCCGGGGATGAAAAACTGTTTTTT. The chain combines TRBV2 with TRBJ1-4; no reliable D call. The CDR3 runs to 14 residues. Trimming shortened V by 6 bases and J by 6 bases, and 14 bases separated the two germline ends. Germline V gives CDR1 SNHLY, CDR2 FYNNEI.

This clone was detected only a few times. The rearrangement uses TRBV18 and TRBJ1-4; TRBD1 matches at 7 bases. The V segment lost 6 bases and the J segment 5 bases; nucleotides outside the gene matches: 9. From germline, CDR1 is KGHSH and CDR2 LQKENI. The CDR3 covers 15 residues. The CDR3 sequence: CASSPRGPVNEKLFF. The CDR3 bases are TGTGCCAGCTCTCCAAGGGGGCCAGTAAATGAAAAACTGTTTTTT. The full variable domain, in which reference TRBV18 and TRBJ1-4 provide the parts outside the CDR3, is NAGVMQNPRHLVRRRGQEARLRCSPMKGHSHVYWYRQLPEEGLKFMVYLQKENIIDESGMPKERFSAEFPKEGPSILRIQQVVRGDSAAYFCASSPRGPVNEKLFFGSGTQLSVL.

This chain joins TRBV9 and TRBJ2-5; possibly TRBD1 or TRBD2 for D (6 bases each). CDR1 and CDR2 from the germline V gene are SGDLS and YYNGEE. V was trimmed by 4 bases and J by 4 bases, leaving 17 bases between them. The CDR3 is 15 amino acids. This CDR3 is CASSLGGAFPETQYF. The CDR3 region has the DNA TGTGCCAGCAGCTTGGGGGGCGCTTTCCCAGAGACCCAGTACTTC. The entire variable domain, with the rest obtained from reference TRBV9 and TRBJ2-5, is as follows: DSGVTQTPKHLITATGQRVTLRCSPRSGDLSVYWYQQSLDQGLQFLIQYYNGEERAKGNILERFSAQQFPDLHSELNLSSLELGDSALYFCASSLGGAFPETQYFGPGTRLLVL.

This clone was found once. The DNA for the CDR3 is TGTGCTAGTGGTGCAAGGGCAACAGATACGCAGTATTTT. This translates into CASGARATDTQYF. The V gene is TRBV12-5, the J gene TRBJ2-3; D is undetermined. The V end lost 5 bases, the J end lost 3 bases, and 9 bases lay between the germline ends. Germline lookup yields CDR1 LGHNT and CDR2 FRNRAP. This CDR3 is built from 13 residues. Supplemented by reference TRBV12-5 and TRBJ2-3, the full variable domain reads DARVTQTPRHKVTEMGQEVTMRCQPILGHNTVFWYRQTMMQGLELLAYFRNRAPLDDSGMPKDRFSAEMPDATLATLKIQPSEPRDSAVYFCASGARATDTQYFGPGTRLTVL.

The chain carries TRBV7-8 and TRBJ2-1; D possibly corresponds to TRBD1 (5 bases). Germline CDR1 SGHVS, CDR2 FQNEAQ. The CDR3 consists of 15 residues. With 0 bases removed from V and 2 bases from J, the gap between germline ends came to 8 bases. The CDR3 nucleotides are TGTGCCAGCAGCTTAGCGGACAACGCCTACAATGAGCAGTTCTTC. Its translation: CASSLADNAYNEQFF.

About this clone: This same CDR3 is encoded by further DNA sequences in the sample. The genes are TRBV6-4 and TRBJ2-3; 9 nucleotides agree with TRBD2. V lost 0 bases and J lost 4; bases outside the gene matches: 2. Germline CDR1 reads MRHNA; CDR2 reads SNTAGT. The CDR3 has 15 residues. CDR3 protein: CASSDSLAGADTQYF. The CDR3 DNA reads as TGTGCCAGCAGTGACTCCTTAGCGGGAGCAGATACGCAGTATTTT.

This clone was counted only a few times. The chain uses TRBV7-9 and TRBJ1-6; TRBD1 aligns across 9 bases. Germline assignment: CDR1 SEHNR and CDR2 FQNEAQ (reference sequence). The CDR3 totals 15 residues. The V segment lost 1 base and the J segment 10 bases; nucleotides outside the gene matches: 5. CDR3 region: CASSLGDRVGSPLHF. Here the CDR3 DNA reads TGTGCCAGCAGCTTAGGGGACAGGGTTGGCTCACCCCTCCACTTT.

The genes are TRBV7-9 and TRBJ1-5, with D possibly TRBD1 on 5 matching bases. Per germline, CDR1 SEHNR and CDR2 FQNEAQ (reference sequence). The CDR3 extends over 14 amino acids. V lost 2 bases to trimming and J lost 4 bases, with 9 bases between them. For the CDR3, the DNA is TGTGCCAGCAGCTTAATCGGGACGAATCAGCCCCAGCATTTT. This sequence encodes CASSLIGTNQPQHF.

Only one count was recorded for this clone. The V call is TRBV29-1, the J call TRBJ2-5; D may be TRBD1 (5 bases). Germline CDR1 reads SQVTM; CDR2 reads ANQGSEA. V was clipped by 5 bases and J by 3 bases, with 13 bases between them. The CDR3 length is 13 residues. CDR3: CSVNQGMEETQYF. CDR3 sequence (DNA): TGCAGCGTTAACCAGGGTATGGAAGAGACCCAGTACTTC.

A single count supports this clone. This rearrangement joins TRBV11-2 to TRBJ1-1, with a weak D call TRBD1 (5 bases). CDR1 and CDR2 (germline): SGHAT, FQNNGV. The CDR3 sequence is 14 residues long. V shed 1 base and J shed 5 bases, with 11 bases lying between them. The CDR3 bases are TGTGCCAGCAGCTTAGTCCCGGGGGGAACTGAAGCTTTCTTT. It yields the protein CASSLVPGGTEAFF.

This clone was seen a single time. The chain has TRBV29-1 and TRBJ2-5, with D uncertain. The CDR3 is 13 residues long. V lost 3 bases and J lost 1, with 9 bases in between. Germline lookup yields CDR1 SQVTM and CDR2 ANQGSEA. CDR3 sequence (DNA): TGCAGCGTTGACAGAGCTATCCAAGAGACCCAGTACTTC. Encoded protein: CSVDRAIQETQYF.

In DNA form, the CDR3 reads TGTGCCAGCAGCACAGGGGGGGTAGGGGCCCAGTACTTC. It yields the protein CASSTGGVGAQYF. V and J are TRBV6-5 and TRBJ2-5; D might be TRBD1 (8 bases). Per germline, CDR1 MNHEY and CDR2 SVGAGI. The V end lost 6 bases, the J end lost 9 bases, and 17 bases lay between the germline ends. CDR3 length equals 13 residues.

V gene TRBV15 combines with J gene TRBJ2-7; 7 nucleotides align to TRBD2. The CDR3 sequence is 12 residues long. Germline V CDR1 and CDR2: LNHNV, YYDKDF (reference sequence). The V and J ends lost 8 bases and 2 bases, in that order; junction bases with no gene match: 3. CDR3 DNA: TGTGCCACCGGTGCGGGGGCCTACGAGCAGTACTTC. This encodes CATGAGAYEQYF.

V usage is TRBV7-8 and J usage is TRBJ1-4; D is ambiguous. Germline loops: CDR1 SGHVS, CDR2 FQNEAQ. This CDR3 region has 16 residues. The V and J ends lost 5 bases and 0 bases respectively, with 13 bases between them. The CDR3 nucleotides are TGTGCCAGCAGCCCTAGGGCGTCCGCAACTAATGAAAAACTGTTTTTT. It encodes CASSPRASATNEKLFF.